The text below deals with one TCR beta chain. Its antigen remains undetermined. The sample holds no much larger clone one base away, and base qualities are not on file. Trimming at the junction amounts to 6 bases on V and 1 base on J, and the germline ends lie 6 bases apart. Reading from cysteine to phenylalanine, the CDR3 counts 12 amino acids. The entry retains the CDR3 DNA only, 36 bases that are in frame from base 1. CDR1 and CDR2 are drawn from the germline V gene: KGHSH, LQKENI. These data originate in a study of circulating tumor DNA in untreated peripheral T-cell lymphoma (dated by TCRdb to the early 2020s). Library preparation employed the immunoSEQ multiplex PCR assay. TCRdb provides this immuneACCESS table in a form limited to in-frame rearrangements. Some clones are lacking; in checked studies, under half of them reflect an unresolved V gene, and why the rest are absent is not known. The sample contains thousands of clones, roughly 70% of them found a single time. The biggest ten clones account for around 47% of the sample.

To find tumor-specific TCR clonotypes, researchers sequenced baseline tumor tissue that had been collected prior to treatment. To monitor patients with peripheral T-cell lymphoma who were getting frontline treatment on a trial, the study applied next-generation sequencing to T-cell receptor sequences. Study-level results and caveats: Tumor-specific clonotypes were found in 75% to 80% of patients, coming from approximately 87% of baseline tissues and around 67% of baseline serum samples.

The TCR sequence derives from a human donor with peripheral T-cell lymphoma. The V gene is TRBV18 and the J gene is TRBJ1-1, with the D gene too uncertain to name. The sample comprised tumor tissue. Read as DNA, the sequence is TGTGCCAGCTCGGCGGGGAACACTGAAGCTTTCTTT. The encoded protein is CASSAGNTEAFF. The full variable domain, with segments outside the CDR3 supplied by the reference TRBV18 and TRBJ1-1 proteins, appears as NAGVMQNPRHLVRRRGQEARLRCSPMKGHSHVYWYRQLPEEGLKFMVYLQKENIIDESGMPKERFSAEFPKEGPSILRIQQVVRGDSAAYFCASSAGNTEAFFGQGTRLTVV.